These T cell receptor beta chains were read from a single sample in a study of shared clonotypes between healthy human individuals. Some clones are missing from TCRdb's copy, which holds only in-frame ones; the method was immunoSEQ multiplex PCR. Of 550,000 to 850,000 clones in the sample, about 74% were seen once. The sample was memory CD4+ T cells sorted from blood. These receptors originate from a woman aged 30 to 39 in good health. Each CDR3 is given with its conserved first and last residue. D genes are given only for firm matches. Clone size, where shown, is once, few, many, or a class for clones that have expanded.

d_gene: .; j_gene: TRBJ2-5; v_gene: TRBV27; abundance: .; CDR3nt: TGTGCCAGCAGTGGGGGGAACAGACAAGAGACCCAGTACTTC; CDR3aa: CASSGGNRQETQYF
d_gene: .; j_gene: TRBJ2-7; v_gene: TRBV7-9; abundance: .; CDR3nt: TGTGCCAGCAGCCCAAGACAGCCTTACTCCTACGAGCAGTACTTC; CDR3aa: CASSPRQPYSYEQYF
d_gene: TRBD1; j_gene: TRBJ2-7; v_gene: TRBV11-2; abundance: .; CDR3nt: TGTGCCAGCAGCTTAGAGAGACAGGGGGCCCACGAGCAGTACTTC; CDR3aa: CASSLERQGAHEQYF
d_gene: TRBD2; j_gene: TRBJ2-7; v_gene: TRBV5-1; abundance: .; CDR3nt: TGCGCCAGCAGCAAGGGACTAGCGGGCTCCTACGAGCAGTACTTC; CDR3aa: CASSKGLAGSYEQYF
d_gene: .; j_gene: TRBJ2-7; v_gene: TRBV18; abundance: few; CDR3nt: TGTGCCAGCTCACATAGGGACGGTACCTACGAGCAGTACTTC; CDR3aa: CASSHRDGTYEQYF
d_gene: .; j_gene: TRBJ1-5; v_gene: TRBV6-5; abundance: .; CDR3nt: TGTGCCAGCAGTTCCAGGGCGGGGGCCAATCAGCCCCAGCATTTT; CDR3aa: CASSSRAGANQPQHF
d_gene: TRBD2; j_gene: TRBJ2-1; v_gene: TRBV5-1; abundance: .; CDR3nt: TGCGCCAGCAGCTTGTTTGTTCGGAGCGGGAGCTCCTACAATGAGCAGTTCTTC; CDR3aa: CASSLFVRSGSSYNEQFF
d_gene: .; j_gene: TRBJ2-3; v_gene: TRBV7-2; abundance: .; CDR3nt: TGTGCCAGCATGGATTGGTGGGGCGCAGATACGCAGTATTTT; CDR3aa: CASMDWWGADTQYF
d_gene: .; j_gene: TRBJ2-3; v_gene: TRBV14; abundance: .; CDR3nt: TGTGCCAGCAGCCAAGGAAGGCATACGCAGTATTTT; CDR3aa: CASSQGRHTQYF
d_gene: .; j_gene: TRBJ1-1; v_gene: TRBV6-5; abundance: many; CDR3nt: TGTGCCAGCAGTTACTCGTTTACCGGTATTGGCACTGAAGCTTTCTTT; CDR3aa: CASSYSFTGIGTEAFF
d_gene: .; j_gene: TRBJ2-4; v_gene: TRBV28; abundance: .; CDR3nt: TGTGCCAGCAGTGCTCCTCGGACAGTAATTCAGTACTTC; CDR3aa: CASSAPRTVIQYF
d_gene: .; j_gene: TRBJ2-3; v_gene: TRBV11-2; abundance: .; CDR3nt: TGTGCCAGCGGGGGAGCGCGGGGACAACTCACAGATACGCAGTATTTT; CDR3aa: CASGGARGQLTDTQYF
d_gene: TRBD1; j_gene: TRBJ1-4; v_gene: TRBV5-1; abundance: few; CDR3nt: TGCGCCAGCAGCTTGGAACAGGGGGCTAATGAAAAACTGTTTTTT; CDR3aa: CASSLEQGANEKLFF
d_gene: .; j_gene: TRBJ2-7; v_gene: TRBV20-1; abundance: .; CDR3nt: TGCAGTGCCTCCAGGGACTACGAGCAGTACTTC; CDR3aa: CSASRDYEQYF
d_gene: .; j_gene: TRBJ2-7; v_gene: TRBV7-9; abundance: .; CDR3nt: TGTGCCAGCAGCTTAGGAGCGTATTCCCACGAGCAGTACTTC; CDR3aa: CASSLGAYSHEQYF
d_gene: .; j_gene: TRBJ2-6; v_gene: TRBV2; abundance: few; CDR3nt: TGTGCCAGCATGAGACACCTCTCTGGGGCCAACGTCCTGACTTTC; CDR3aa: CASMRHLSGANVLTF
d_gene: TRBD2; j_gene: TRBJ2-2; v_gene: TRBV5-4; abundance: few; CDR3nt: TGTGCCAGCAGCCGGAGGACTAGCGGTGTTACGGGCACCGGGGAGCTGTTTTTT; CDR3aa: CASSRRTSGVTGTGELFF
d_gene: .; j_gene: TRBJ2-5; v_gene: TRBV9; abundance: .; CDR3nt: TGTGCCAGCAGCGCCGCAGAAGGGGGATGGGAGACCCAGTACTTC; CDR3aa: CASSAAEGGWETQYF
d_gene: .; j_gene: TRBJ2-6; v_gene: TRBV28; abundance: few; CDR3nt: TGTGCCAGCAGTTCCGCAGGGTCGAGGGCCAACGTCCTGACTTTC; CDR3aa: CASSSAGSRANVLTF
d_gene: .; j_gene: TRBJ1-5; v_gene: TRBV28; abundance: .; CDR3nt: TGTGCCAGCAGACAGGCAAGCCAGCCCCAGCATTTT; CDR3aa: CASRQASQPQHF
d_gene: .; j_gene: TRBJ2-2; v_gene: TRBV7-7; abundance: .; CDR3nt: TGTGCCAGCAGCCCCCGCACCGGGGAGCTGTTTTTT; CDR3aa: CASSPRTGELFF
d_gene: .; j_gene: TRBJ2-3; v_gene: TRBV7-2; abundance: .; CDR3nt: TGTGCCAGCAGCTACCCCCTCGGGAGCCTGACAGATACGCAGTATTTT; CDR3aa: CASSYPLGSLTDTQYF
d_gene: TRBD1; j_gene: TRBJ2-7; v_gene: TRBV7-9; abundance: .; CDR3nt: TGTGCCAGCAGCACGACAGGGACCTACGAGCAGTACTTC; CDR3aa: CASSTTGTYEQYF
d_gene: TRBD2; j_gene: TRBJ2-7; v_gene: TRBV27; abundance: .; CDR3nt: TGTGCCAGCAGTCCACCTCACCTAGCGGGCGAGCAGTACTTC; CDR3aa: CASSPPHLAGEQYF
d_gene: .; j_gene: TRBJ2-5; v_gene: TRBV4-1; abundance: many; CDR3nt: TGCGCCAGCAGCCAAGAAGGGAGAGGGCTGGGAGAGACCCAGTACTTC; CDR3aa: CASSQEGRGLGETQYF
d_gene: .; j_gene: TRBJ1-1; v_gene: TRBV19; abundance: .; CDR3nt: TGTGCCAGTAGTACCAGGGTTGACACTGAAGCTTTCTTT; CDR3aa: CASSTRVDTEAFF
d_gene: TRBD1; j_gene: TRBJ2-2; v_gene: TRBV10-3; abundance: .; CDR3nt: TGTGCCATCAGAAAGACAGGGGACTACACCGGGGAGCTGTTTTTT; CDR3aa: CAIRKTGDYTGELFF
d_gene: .; j_gene: TRBJ2-1; v_gene: TRBV19; abundance: .; CDR3nt: TGTGCCAGTAGTTCTCGCCCTCCCGGCGGGAACGAGCAGTTCTTC; CDR3aa: CASSSRPPGGNEQFF
d_gene: .; j_gene: TRBJ2-6; v_gene: TRBV27; abundance: .; CDR3nt: TGTGCCAGCAGTTACGACAGGACTTCGAGCTCTGGGGCCAACGTCCTGACTTTC; CDR3aa: CASSYDRTSSSGANVLTF
d_gene: .; j_gene: TRBJ1-2; v_gene: TRBV2; abundance: .; CDR3nt: TGTGCCAGCAGAAAAGGGGACCAAGCTAACTATGGCTACACCTTC; CDR3aa: CASRKGDQANYGYTF
d_gene: .; j_gene: TRBJ1-5; v_gene: TRBV6-1; abundance: .; CDR3nt: TGTGCCAGCAGTGAAACGGTCGGCAATCAGCCCCAGCATTTT; CDR3aa: CASSETVGNQPQHF
d_gene: .; j_gene: TRBJ1-2; v_gene: TRBV10-1; abundance: few; CDR3nt: TGCGCCAGCAGTAACGGGAACTATGGCTACACCTTC; CDR3aa: CASSNGNYGYTF
d_gene: .; j_gene: TRBJ2-3; v_gene: TRBV15; abundance: .; CDR3nt: TGTGCCACCAGCAGAGATATAGTAGTCGCAGATACGCAGTATTTT; CDR3aa: CATSRDIVVADTQYF
d_gene: .; j_gene: TRBJ2-7; v_gene: TRBV10-3; abundance: .; CDR3nt: TGTGCCATCAGTGGCCCTCGGACGGAGAGCTCCTACGAGCAGTACTTC; CDR3aa: CAISGPRTESSYEQYF
d_gene: .; j_gene: TRBJ2-7; v_gene: TRBV6-7; abundance: .; CDR3nt: TGTGCCAGCAGTTACTCTCGCGGAGCCTCCTACGAGCAGTACTTC; CDR3aa: CASSYSRGASYEQYF
d_gene: .; j_gene: TRBJ2-6; v_gene: TRBV4-2; abundance: .; CDR3nt: TGTGCCAGCAGCTTGGTAGGCTCTGGGGCCAACGTCCTGACTTTC; CDR3aa: CASSLVGSGANVLTF
d_gene: TRBD1; j_gene: TRBJ1-6; v_gene: TRBV4-2; abundance: .; CDR3nt: TGTGCCAGCAGCCAGGACAGGGGGCTAGGTTCACCCCTCCACTTT; CDR3aa: CASSQDRGLGSPLHF
d_gene: TRBD2; j_gene: TRBJ2-1; v_gene: TRBV5-4; abundance: .; CDR3nt: TGTGCCAGCAGCCTGACTAGCGCCTACAATGAGCAGTTCTTC; CDR3aa: CASSLTSAYNEQFF
d_gene: .; j_gene: TRBJ2-7; v_gene: TRBV19; abundance: once; CDR3nt: TGTGCCAGTAGTATGGGGGGCCTTAGCGGTGATTTCTACGAGCAGTACTTC; CDR3aa: CASSMGGLSGDFYEQYF
d_gene: TRBD1; j_gene: TRBJ1-3; v_gene: TRBV4-2; abundance: .; CDR3nt: TGTGCCAGCAGCCAAGATCCGTGGCAGGGGGCTTCTGGAAACACCATATATTTT; CDR3aa: CASSQDPWQGASGNTIYF
d_gene: TRBD1; j_gene: TRBJ2-5; v_gene: TRBV29-1; abundance: once; CDR3nt: TGCAGCGTCGGACAGGGGCCCCAAGAGACCCAGTACTTC; CDR3aa: CSVGQGPQETQYF
d_gene: TRBD1; j_gene: TRBJ1-4; v_gene: TRBV5-1; abundance: .; CDR3nt: TGCGCCAGCAGCCTTACGGACAGGGATCGTAAAAAACTGTTTTTT; CDR3aa: CASSLTDRDRKKLFF
d_gene: .; j_gene: TRBJ2-3; v_gene: TRBV2; abundance: .; CDR3nt: TGTGCCAGCAGGGAGAGCCCGGGCACAGATACGCAGTATTTT; CDR3aa: CASRESPGTDTQYF
d_gene: .; j_gene: TRBJ1-5; v_gene: TRBV5-1; abundance: .; CDR3nt: TGCGCCAGCAGCTTGGGGGATCCCAATCAGCCCCAGCATTTT; CDR3aa: CASSLGDPNQPQHF
d_gene: .; j_gene: TRBJ2-7; v_gene: TRBV29-1; abundance: .; CDR3nt: TGCAGCGTTCAGAAGAACTACTACGAGCAGTACTTC; CDR3aa: CSVQKNYYEQYF
d_gene: .; j_gene: TRBJ2-7; v_gene: TRBV25-1; abundance: .; CDR3nt: TGTGCCAGCAGTGACCCGGGGAGCTACGAGCAGTACTTC; CDR3aa: CASSDPGSYEQYF
d_gene: TRBD2; j_gene: TRBJ2-7; v_gene: TRBV7-9; abundance: .; CDR3nt: TGTGCCAGCAGTCTCGGACTAGCGGGAGCCCGGGAGCAGTACTTC; CDR3aa: CASSLGLAGAREQYF
d_gene: .; j_gene: TRBJ2-7; v_gene: TRBV18; abundance: .; CDR3nt: TGTGCCAGCTCACCAGGTACTCGGGAGCAGTACTTC; CDR3aa: CASSPGTREQYF
d_gene: .; j_gene: TRBJ2-7; v_gene: TRBV6-1; abundance: .; CDR3nt: TGTGCCAGCAAGCCGGGCAGGGTTGACTACGAGCAGTACTTC; CDR3aa: CASKPGRVDYEQYF
d_gene: TRBD1; j_gene: TRBJ2-4; v_gene: TRBV27; abundance: .; CDR3nt: TGTGCCAGCAGTCCCCGATCTACAGGGGACGAAAACATTCAGTACTTC; CDR3aa: CASSPRSTGDENIQYF
d_gene: TRBD1; j_gene: TRBJ2-7; v_gene: TRBV5-1; abundance: .; CDR3nt: TGCGCCAGCAGCCCAAGACAGGGGAGCTCCTACGAGCAGTACTTC; CDR3aa: CASSPRQGSSYEQYF
d_gene: .; j_gene: TRBJ1-1; v_gene: TRBV20-1; abundance: once; CDR3nt: TGCAGTGCTAGAGGGGGTACTGAAGCTTTCTTT; CDR3aa: CSARGGTEAFF
d_gene: .; j_gene: TRBJ2-3; v_gene: TRBV27; abundance: once; CDR3nt: TGTGCCAGCAGTTTAAGGCGGGGCACAGATACGCAGTATTTT; CDR3aa: CASSLRRGTDTQYF